This T cell receptor beta chain was obtained from a study of control samples from healthy donors and cancer patients. Data came from immunoSEQ multiplex PCR; TCRdb stores just in-frame clones and leaves some out. The sample yields 110,000 to 150,000 clones, around 90% seen once. The CDR3 spans 14 residues. The germline V gene has CDR1 SGHDT and CDR2 YYEEEE. V lost 2 bases and J 2 bases, leaving 11 bases between the germline ends. The rearrangement links TRBV5-6 to TRBJ2-7; D gene unclear. The source material was blood. The TCR was taken from a man aged 25-40 years in good health. The CDR3 nucleotides read TGTGCCAGCAGCTTTTTGGCGCCAACCTACGAGCAGTACTTC. It translates to CASSFLAPTYEQYF.